This T cell receptor beta chain was captured in a study of shared clonotypes between healthy human individuals. Study summary: CD4 naive cells filled three plates per donor, CD4 memory three, CD8 naive two and CD8 memory one. The study's findings and limits: In a handful of donors, roughly 5.2% of naive CD4 clonotypes appeared in common.

An approximately 200 ng quantity of DNA, some 30,000 T cell genomes, went into the sorted-subset replicate PCRs. TCRdb's table, derived via immunoSEQ multiplex PCR, lists solely in-frame clones and lacks some. The data show about 1,800,000 clones, roughly 94% seen once. Worth noting for this clone: No antigen is known for it.

Naive CD8 cells lacked CD45RO, underwent positive selection for CCR7 and left out terminally differentiated effector memory CD45RA+ cells. Those who donated, Caucasian adults without exception, all lived in Nashville, Tennessee. The receptor was derived from a man aged 18 to 29 in good health. The sample taken for sequencing was naive CD8+ T cells sorted from blood.

The CDR3 reads CATSTSSGYEQYF. For the CDR3, the DNA is TGTGCCACCAGCACTTCTAGCGGGTACGAGCAGTACTTC. This sequence joins TRBV15 and TRBJ2-7; 8 positions agree with TRBD2. The germline CDR1 and CDR2 sequences are LNHNV and YYDKDF (reference sequence). The CDR3 runs 13 residues. V lost 4 bases and J lost 4; bases outside the gene matches: 3.